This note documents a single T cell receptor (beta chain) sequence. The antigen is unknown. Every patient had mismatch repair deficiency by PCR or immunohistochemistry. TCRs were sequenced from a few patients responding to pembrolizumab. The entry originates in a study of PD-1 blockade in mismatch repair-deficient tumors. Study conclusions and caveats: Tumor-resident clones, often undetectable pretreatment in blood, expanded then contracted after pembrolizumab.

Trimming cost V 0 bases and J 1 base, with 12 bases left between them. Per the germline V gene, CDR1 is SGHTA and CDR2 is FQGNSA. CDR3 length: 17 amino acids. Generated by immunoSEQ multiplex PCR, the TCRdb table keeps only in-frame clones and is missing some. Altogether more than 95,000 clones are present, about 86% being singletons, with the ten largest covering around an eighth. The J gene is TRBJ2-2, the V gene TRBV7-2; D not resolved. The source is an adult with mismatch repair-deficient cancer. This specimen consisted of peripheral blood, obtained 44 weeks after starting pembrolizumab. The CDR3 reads CASSLALAALNTGELFF. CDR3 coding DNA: TGTGCCAGCAGCTTAGCGTTGGCGGCTTTGAACACCGGGGAGCTGTTTTTT.